Sequencing of this T cell receptor (beta chain) was carried out in a study of Graves' ophthalmopathy and Graves' hyperthyroidism. The CDR3 totals 15 residues. Germline V gene sequence: CDR1 DFQATT, CDR2 SNEGSKA (reference sequence). Remarks on this clonotype: An end of the junction does not agree with germline; a read error may underlie this.

RNA transcripts were the source from which TCR beta CDR3 regions were amplified. The library came from an HTBI-primed first-round RT-PCR and a second-round multiplex PCR. TCRdb re-derived calls from the multiplex PCR reads in MiXCR, one entry per CDR3 protein. The sample yields about 740,000 distinct CDR3 sequences, roughly 40% seen once. The rearrangement joins TRBV20-1 to TRBJ2-7; D might be TRBD2 (6 bases). This sequence was found in an adult man with Graves' ophthalmopathy. Sequencing used peripheral blood. The CDR3 here is CSANPSHRGSYDQYF. Written as DNA, the CDR3 is TGCAGTGCTAACCCCTCCCACCGGGGGTCCTACGACCAGTACTTC.